The present T cell receptor (beta chain) was sequenced within a study of blood T cell repertoires in COVID-19. About the study: The samples span acute and convalescent COVID-19 from the United States, Italy and Spain. Nucleic acid was either cDNA or gDNA, and it came from T cells, B-cell-depleted T cells, or PBMCs.

Per the original methods: Amplification of reference gene primers provided the estimated nucleated cell counts. The method was immunoSEQ multiplex PCR; TCRdb's version includes in-frame clones alone and lacks a portion of them. That table gives V, J and clone size, and the DNA gave D and trimming. The data show under 110,000 clones, about 91% seen once. This clone was seen once. V lost 0 bases to trimming and J lost 2 bases; unmatched junction nucleotides: 6. The CDR3 runs to 16 residues. Germline V gene data show CDR1 as LGHDT and CDR2 as YNNKEL (reference sequence). The clonotype was recovered from a man aged 50-59 years with acute or convalescent COVID-19. The chain combines TRBV3-1 (or the pseudogene TRBV3-2) with TRBJ2-7, with 8 nucleotides matching TRBD2. The sequenced sample was peripheral blood. CDR3 loop: CASSQDPSGGTYEQYF. The CDR3 coding sequence is TGTGCCAGCAGCCAAGATCCCAGCGGGGGCACCTACGAGCAGTACTTC.